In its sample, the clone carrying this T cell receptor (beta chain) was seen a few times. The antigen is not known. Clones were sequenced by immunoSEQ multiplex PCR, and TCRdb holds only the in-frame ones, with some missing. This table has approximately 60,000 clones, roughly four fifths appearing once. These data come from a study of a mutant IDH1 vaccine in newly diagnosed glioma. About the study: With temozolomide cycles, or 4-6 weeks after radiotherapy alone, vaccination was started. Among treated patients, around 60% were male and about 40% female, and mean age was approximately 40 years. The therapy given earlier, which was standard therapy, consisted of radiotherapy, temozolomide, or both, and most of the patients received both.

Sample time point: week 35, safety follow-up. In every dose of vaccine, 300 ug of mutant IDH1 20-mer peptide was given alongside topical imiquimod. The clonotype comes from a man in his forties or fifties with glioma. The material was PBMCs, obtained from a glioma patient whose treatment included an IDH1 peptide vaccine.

Here the CDR3 DNA reads TGTGCCAGCTCACCAGGCGGCACCACCTACGAGCAGTACTTC. As protein: CASSPGGTTYEQYF. This chain joins TRBV18 and TRBJ2-7; D uncertain. The CDR3 extends over 14 amino acids. CDR1 is KGHSH and CDR2 is LQKENI in the germline V gene. Trimming stripped 2 bases from V and 2 bases from J, with 10 bases between.